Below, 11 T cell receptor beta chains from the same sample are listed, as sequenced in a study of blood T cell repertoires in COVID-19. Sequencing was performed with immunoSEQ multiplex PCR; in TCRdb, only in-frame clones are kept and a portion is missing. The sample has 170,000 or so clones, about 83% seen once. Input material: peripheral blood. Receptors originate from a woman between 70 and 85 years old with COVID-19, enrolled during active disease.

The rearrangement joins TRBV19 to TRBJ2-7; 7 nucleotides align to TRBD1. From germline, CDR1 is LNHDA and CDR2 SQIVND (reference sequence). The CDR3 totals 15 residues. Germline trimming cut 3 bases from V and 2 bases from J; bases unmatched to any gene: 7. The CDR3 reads CASSIGWQGAYEQYF. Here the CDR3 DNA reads TGTGCCAGTAGTATCGGTTGGCAGGGGGCCTACGAGCAGTACTTC.

The CDR3 protein is CSVDPTGGADIQYF. The CDR3 DNA reads TGCAGCGTTGACCCGACAGGGGGCGCGGACATTCAGTACTTC. J is TRBJ2-4 and V is TRBV29-1; TRBD1 matches 10 bases. The V segment lost 3 bases and the J segment 8 bases; nucleotides outside the gene matches: 7. Per germline, CDR1 SQVTM and CDR2 ANQGSEA. The length of the CDR3 is 14 residues.

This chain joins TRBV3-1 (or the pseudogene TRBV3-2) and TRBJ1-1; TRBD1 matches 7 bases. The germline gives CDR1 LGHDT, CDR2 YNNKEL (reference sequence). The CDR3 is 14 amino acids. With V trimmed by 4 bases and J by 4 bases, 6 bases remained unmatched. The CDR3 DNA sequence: TGTGCCAGCAGCCTCACAGGGGTGACCACTGAAGCTTTCTTT. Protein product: CASSLTGVTTEAFF.

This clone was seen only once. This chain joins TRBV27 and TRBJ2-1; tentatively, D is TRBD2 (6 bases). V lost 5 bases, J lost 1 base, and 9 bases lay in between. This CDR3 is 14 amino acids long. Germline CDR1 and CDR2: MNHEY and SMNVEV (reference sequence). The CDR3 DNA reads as TGTGCCAGCAGTCCGGCGGGATCCTACAATGAGCAGTTCTTC. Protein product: CASSPAGSYNEQFF.

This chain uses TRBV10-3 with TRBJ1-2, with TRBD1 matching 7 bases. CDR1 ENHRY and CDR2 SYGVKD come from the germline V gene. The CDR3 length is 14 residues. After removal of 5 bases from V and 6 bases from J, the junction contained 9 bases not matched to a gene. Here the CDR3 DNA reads TGTGCCATCAGTAAAGCCACAGGGGAAAATGGCTACACCTTC. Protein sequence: CAISKATGENGYTF.

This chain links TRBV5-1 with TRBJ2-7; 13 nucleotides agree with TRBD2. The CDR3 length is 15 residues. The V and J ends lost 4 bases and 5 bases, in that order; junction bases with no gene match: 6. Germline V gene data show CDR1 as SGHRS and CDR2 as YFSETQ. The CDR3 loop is CASSIGTSGVNEQYF. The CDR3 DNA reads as TGCGCCAGCAGCATAGGGACTAGCGGGGTAAACGAGCAGTACTTC.

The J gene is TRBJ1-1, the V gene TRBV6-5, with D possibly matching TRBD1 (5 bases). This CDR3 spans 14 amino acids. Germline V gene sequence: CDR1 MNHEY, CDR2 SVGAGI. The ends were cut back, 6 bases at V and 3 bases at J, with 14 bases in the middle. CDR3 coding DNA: TGTGCCAGCAGCAAAAAGGCGGGGGACACTGAAGCTTTCTTT. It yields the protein CASSKKAGDTEAFF.

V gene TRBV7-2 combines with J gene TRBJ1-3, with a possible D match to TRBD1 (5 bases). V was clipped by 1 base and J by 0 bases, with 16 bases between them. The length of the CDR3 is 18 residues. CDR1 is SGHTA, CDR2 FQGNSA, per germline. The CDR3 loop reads CASSLDRPGPTSGNTIYF. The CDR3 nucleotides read TGTGCCAGCAGCTTAGATCGTCCAGGGCCCACCTCTGGAAACACCATATATTTT.

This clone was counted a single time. Here the CDR3 reads CASSLAQANTGELFF. CDR3 sequence (DNA): TGTGCCAGCAGCTTGGCACAGGCGAACACCGGGGAGCTGTTTTTT. The rearrangement joins TRBV7-2 to TRBJ2-2; a weak D match, TRBD1 (5 bases). The germline V gene has CDR1 SGHTA and CDR2 FQGNSA. There are 15 residues in the CDR3. The V end lost 3 bases, the J end lost 0 bases, and 8 bases lay between the germline ends.

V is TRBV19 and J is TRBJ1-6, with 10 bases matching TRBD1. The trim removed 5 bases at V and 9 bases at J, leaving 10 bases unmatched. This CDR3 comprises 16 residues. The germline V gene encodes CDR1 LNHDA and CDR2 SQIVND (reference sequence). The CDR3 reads CASSSGGGQGSSPLHF. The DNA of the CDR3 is TGTGCCAGTAGTTCCGGAGGGGGACAGGGGAGTTCACCCCTCCACTTT.

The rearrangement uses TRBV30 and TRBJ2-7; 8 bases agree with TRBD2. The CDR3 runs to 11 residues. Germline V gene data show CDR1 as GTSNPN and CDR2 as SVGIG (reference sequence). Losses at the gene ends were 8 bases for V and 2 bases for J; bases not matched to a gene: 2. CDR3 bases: TGTGCCGGGGGACTAGCCTACGAGCAGTACTTC. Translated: CAGGLAYEQYF.